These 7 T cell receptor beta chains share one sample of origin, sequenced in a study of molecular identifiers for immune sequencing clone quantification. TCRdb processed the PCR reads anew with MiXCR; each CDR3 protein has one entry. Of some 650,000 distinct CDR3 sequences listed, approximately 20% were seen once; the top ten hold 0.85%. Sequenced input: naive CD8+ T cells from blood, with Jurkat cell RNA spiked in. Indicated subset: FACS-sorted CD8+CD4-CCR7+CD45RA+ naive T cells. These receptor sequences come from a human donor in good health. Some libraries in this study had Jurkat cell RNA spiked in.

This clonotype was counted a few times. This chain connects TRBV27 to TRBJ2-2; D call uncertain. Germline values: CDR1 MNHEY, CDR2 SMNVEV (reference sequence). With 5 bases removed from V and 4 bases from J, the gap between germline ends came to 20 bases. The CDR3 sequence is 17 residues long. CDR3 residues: CASSPTRVIASTGELFF. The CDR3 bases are TGTGCCAGCAGTCCCACCCGGGTAATAGCTAGCACCGGGGAGCTGTTTTTT.

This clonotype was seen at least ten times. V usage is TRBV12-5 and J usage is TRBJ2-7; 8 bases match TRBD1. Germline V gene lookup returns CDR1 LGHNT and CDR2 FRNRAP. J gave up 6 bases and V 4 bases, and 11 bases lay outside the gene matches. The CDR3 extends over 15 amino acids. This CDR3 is CASGWLDRGCREQYF. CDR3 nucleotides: TGTGCTAGTGGTTGGCTTGACAGGGGTTGCCGCGAGCAGTACTTC.

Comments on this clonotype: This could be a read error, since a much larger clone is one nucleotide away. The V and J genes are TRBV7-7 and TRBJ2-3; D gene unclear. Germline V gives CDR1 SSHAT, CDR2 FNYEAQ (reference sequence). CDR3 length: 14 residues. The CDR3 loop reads CASSLAAGDDRQCF. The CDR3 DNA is TGTGCCAGCAGCTTAGCGGCAGGAGACGATCGGCAGTGTTTT.

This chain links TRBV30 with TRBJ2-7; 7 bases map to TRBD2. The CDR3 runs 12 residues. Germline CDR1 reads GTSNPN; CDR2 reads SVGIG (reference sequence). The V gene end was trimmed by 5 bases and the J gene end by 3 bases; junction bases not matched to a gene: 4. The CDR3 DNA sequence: TGTGCCTGGGGGGGGGGGGTCTACGAGCAGTACTTC. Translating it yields CAWGGGVYEQYF. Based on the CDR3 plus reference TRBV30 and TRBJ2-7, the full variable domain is SQTIHQWPATLVQPVGSPLSLECTVEGTSNPNLYWYRQAAGRGLQLLFYSVGIGQISSEVPQNLSASRPQDRQFILSSKKLLLSDSGFYLCAWGGGVYEQYFGPGTRLTVT.

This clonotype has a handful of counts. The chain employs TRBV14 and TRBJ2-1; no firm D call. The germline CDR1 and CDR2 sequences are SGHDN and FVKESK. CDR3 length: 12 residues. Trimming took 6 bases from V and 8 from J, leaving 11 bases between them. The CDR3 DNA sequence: TGTGCCAGCAGTCAACTAACAGATGAGCAGTTCTTC. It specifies CASSQLTDEQFF.

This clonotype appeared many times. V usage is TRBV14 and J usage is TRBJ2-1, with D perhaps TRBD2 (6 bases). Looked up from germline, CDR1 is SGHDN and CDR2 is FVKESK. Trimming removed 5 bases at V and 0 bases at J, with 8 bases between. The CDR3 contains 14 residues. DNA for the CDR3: TGTGCCAGCAGCGGGGGGAGCTCCTACAATGAGCAGTTCTTC. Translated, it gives CASSGGSSYNEQFF.

Here the CDR3 reads CASGFGSYEQYF. CDR3 coding DNA: TGTGCTAGTGGTTTCGGATCCTACGAGCAGTACTTC. The V call is TRBV12-5, the J call TRBJ2-7, with D hard to call. Trimming pared 3 bases from V and 1 base from J, leaving 4 bases between. The germline CDR1 and CDR2 sequences are LGHNT and FRNRAP. This CDR3 is 12 amino acids long.